Only a few counts were recorded for the clone carrying this T cell receptor beta chain. Original processing methods: Reference gene primer amplification yielded estimated nucleated cell counts. Method: immunoSEQ multiplex PCR; TCRdb's copy keeps in-frame clones and lacks some. V and J calls and clone size are copied from that table; D and trimming were computed from the DNA. The table has 250,000 or so clones, roughly 84% seen once. This record comes from a study of blood T cell repertoires in COVID-19. The wider study: Material from acute and convalescent COVID-19 was sourced from the United States, Italy and Spain.

Sequencing was performed on peripheral blood. This receptor was taken from a man in his sixties with acute or convalescent COVID-19.

The CDR3 here is CASSVAGLAGESGELFF. CDR3 in DNA: TGCGCCAGCAGCGTCGCGGGACTAGCGGGGGAAAGCGGGGAGCTGTTTTTT. The V call is TRBV10-1, the J call TRBJ2-2; 14 bases line up with TRBD2. Germline V gene sequence: CDR1 WNHNN, CDR2 SYGVQD (reference sequence). Losses at the gene ends were 6 bases for V and 7 bases for J; bases not matched to a gene: 10. The CDR3 contains 17 residues.